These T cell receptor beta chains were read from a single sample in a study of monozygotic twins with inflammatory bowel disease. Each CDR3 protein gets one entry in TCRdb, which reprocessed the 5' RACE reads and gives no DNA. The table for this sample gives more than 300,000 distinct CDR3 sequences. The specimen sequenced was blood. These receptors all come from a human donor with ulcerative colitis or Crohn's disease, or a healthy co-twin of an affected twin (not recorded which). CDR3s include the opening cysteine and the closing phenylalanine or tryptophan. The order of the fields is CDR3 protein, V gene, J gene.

CDR3aa: CASRKDRRMNTEAFF
v_gene: TRBV6-2/TRBV6-3
j_gene: TRBJ1-1

CDR3aa: CASSADRRKNIQYF
v_gene: TRBV19
j_gene: TRBJ2-4

CDR3aa: CASSSTSTNEKLFF
v_gene: TRBV5-1
j_gene: TRBJ1-4

CDR3aa: CASSLVTGDTQYF
v_gene: TRBV7-9
j_gene: TRBJ2-3

CDR3aa: CSARDPLVGGIEQYF
v_gene: TRBV20-1
j_gene: TRBJ2-7

CDR3aa: CASSQDPASGGSYEQYF
v_gene: TRBV4-1
j_gene: TRBJ2-7

CDR3aa: CASSLLPGTGGDEQFF
v_gene: TRBV18
j_gene: TRBJ2-1

CDR3aa: CASSLAGRQGTYEQYF
v_gene: TRBV5-1
j_gene: TRBJ2-7

CDR3aa: CASSDGSGGYNEQFF
v_gene: TRBV5-1
j_gene: TRBJ2-1

CDR3aa: CASSLGTDRETQYF
v_gene: TRBV12-3/TRBV12-4
j_gene: TRBJ2-5

CDR3aa: CASSLAGGGPEAQHF
v_gene: TRBV12-3/TRBV12-4
j_gene: TRBJ1-5

CDR3aa: CASNRQGVDEQFF
v_gene: TRBV12-3/TRBV12-4
j_gene: TRBJ2-1

CDR3aa: CASSLFPGNIQYF
v_gene: TRBV7-9
j_gene: TRBJ2-4

CDR3aa: CASSLTGAKETQYF
v_gene: TRBV7-3
j_gene: TRBJ2-5

CDR3aa: CASSGLDYGYTF
v_gene: TRBV9
j_gene: TRBJ1-2

CDR3aa: CASSSPPLGQGLKSGNTIYF
v_gene: TRBV11-1
j_gene: TRBJ1-3

CDR3aa: CASSFQGSKNTEAFF
v_gene: TRBV5-1
j_gene: TRBJ1-1

CDR3aa: CSARPTTGESPLHF
v_gene: TRBV20-1
j_gene: TRBJ1-6

CDR3aa: CASSLVQGPETQYF
v_gene: TRBV11-2
j_gene: TRBJ2-5

CDR3aa: CASSVGYGTGNEKLFF
v_gene: TRBV9
j_gene: TRBJ1-4

CDR3aa: CSAPTGGVLYSNQPQHF
v_gene: TRBV20-1
j_gene: TRBJ1-5

CDR3aa: CASSSGPEQYF
v_gene: TRBV7-9
j_gene: TRBJ2-7

CDR3aa: CASSLTSRGLSDEQFF
v_gene: TRBV7-3
j_gene: TRBJ2-1

CDR3aa: CASTPSLGFIYEQYF
v_gene: TRBV28
j_gene: TRBJ2-7

CDR3aa: CASSVTGVRRPNEKLFF
v_gene: TRBV2
j_gene: TRBJ1-4

CDR3aa: CASSYSMAGKDTEAFF
v_gene: TRBV6-2/TRBV6-3
j_gene: TRBJ1-1

CDR3aa: CSGSQGSGDTQYF
v_gene: TRBV20-1
j_gene: TRBJ2-3

CDR3aa: CSARSDGQARAFF
v_gene: TRBV20-1
j_gene: TRBJ1-1

CDR3aa: CASSHQTAYNSPLHF
v_gene: TRBV5-6
j_gene: TRBJ1-6

CDR3aa: CASSYSMVGHNEQFF
v_gene: TRBV6-5
j_gene: TRBJ2-1

CDR3aa: CASSLRQQGQPQHF
v_gene: TRBV5-8
j_gene: TRBJ1-5

CDR3aa: CASSLGGQGGYTF
v_gene: TRBV7-3
j_gene: TRBJ1-2

CDR3aa: CASSQDIMTGSSYNSPLHF
v_gene: TRBV4-3
j_gene: TRBJ1-6

CDR3aa: CASSPSQDNEKLFF
v_gene: TRBV7-2
j_gene: TRBJ1-4

CDR3aa: CASSFPYGLLRTDTQYF
v_gene: TRBV12-3/TRBV12-4
j_gene: TRBJ2-3

CDR3aa: CASSLAGTDNNSPLHF
v_gene: TRBV5-1
j_gene: TRBJ1-6

CDR3aa: CASSPYLVRNEQFF
v_gene: TRBV5-5
j_gene: TRBJ2-1

CDR3aa: CASSQEVGVSNF
v_gene: TRBV3-1
j_gene: TRBJ2-1

CDR3aa: CASSSNNRVVYNEQFF
v_gene: TRBV7-6
j_gene: TRBJ2-1

CDR3aa: CSARDPLGTEAFF
v_gene: TRBV20-1
j_gene: TRBJ1-1

CDR3aa: CASSLPPGLAGGSTGELFF
v_gene: TRBV11-1
j_gene: TRBJ2-2

CDR3aa: CASSSTTRDTQYF
v_gene: TRBV5-1
j_gene: TRBJ2-3

CDR3aa: CASSEMRGASTTYEQYF
v_gene: TRBV6-1
j_gene: TRBJ2-7

CDR3aa: CASSPRTGSQETQYF
v_gene: TRBV7-2
j_gene: TRBJ2-5

CDR3aa: CASSFGEWPSTDTQYF
v_gene: TRBV5-1
j_gene: TRBJ2-3

CDR3aa: CASSQHSGGTSYEQYF
v_gene: TRBV4-3
j_gene: TRBJ2-7

CDR3aa: CASSVSTSQGNTRNEQFF
v_gene: TRBV9
j_gene: TRBJ2-1

CDR3aa: CASSFPQGQVGELFF
v_gene: TRBV28
j_gene: TRBJ2-2

CDR3aa: CASSSGTGAYNEQFF
v_gene: TRBV5-1
j_gene: TRBJ2-1

CDR3aa: CASTHRPDISYEQYF
v_gene: TRBV4-1
j_gene: TRBJ2-7

CDR3aa: CASSYDRGRNEQFF
v_gene: TRBV6-5
j_gene: TRBJ2-1

CDR3aa: CASSLLAGGGTEAFF
v_gene: TRBV5-1
j_gene: TRBJ1-1

CDR3aa: CASSPDRTGNTIYF
v_gene: TRBV7-2
j_gene: TRBJ1-3

CDR3aa: CASSYRTGGNTEAFF
v_gene: TRBV6-2/TRBV6-3
j_gene: TRBJ1-1

CDR3aa: CASRPRTSYDTDTQYF
v_gene: TRBV7-9
j_gene: TRBJ2-3